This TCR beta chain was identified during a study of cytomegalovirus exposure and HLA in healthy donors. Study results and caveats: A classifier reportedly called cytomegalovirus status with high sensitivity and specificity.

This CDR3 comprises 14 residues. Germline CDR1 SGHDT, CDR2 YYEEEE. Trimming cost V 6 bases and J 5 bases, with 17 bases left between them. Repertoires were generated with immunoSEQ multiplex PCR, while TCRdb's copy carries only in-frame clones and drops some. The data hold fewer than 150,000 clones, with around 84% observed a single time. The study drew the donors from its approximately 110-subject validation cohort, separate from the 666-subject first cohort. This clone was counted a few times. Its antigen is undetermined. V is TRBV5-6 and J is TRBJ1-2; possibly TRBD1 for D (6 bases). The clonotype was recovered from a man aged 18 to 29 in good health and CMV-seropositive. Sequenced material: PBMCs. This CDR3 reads CASTDLQGPYGYTF. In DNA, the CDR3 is TGTGCCAGCACCGATTTACAGGGCCCTTATGGCTACACCTTC.